The 2 T cell receptor beta chains presented below share a single source sample, sequenced in a study of blood T cell repertoires in COVID-19. The repertoire was sequenced with immunoSEQ multiplex PCR; TCRdb's copy has only in-frame clones and lacks some. The sample records 190,000 or so clones, around nine tenths being singletons. Sequenced material: peripheral blood. These receptors were collected from a middle-aged man with active or convalescent COVID-19.

The chain recombines TRBV2 with TRBJ1-1; TRBD1 agrees at 11 bases. The CDR3 runs to 14 residues. Trimming at V came to 10 bases and at J to 4 bases, leaving 8 bases not matched to a gene. Germline CDR1 and CDR2: SNHLY and FYNNEI. CDR3 residues: CATTAGTGGTEAFF. CDR3 bases: TGTGCCACGACCGCCGGGACAGGGGGCACTGAAGCTTTCTTT.

This clone was seen only once. The genes are TRBV30 and TRBJ1-3, with 8 bases that match TRBD1. From germline, CDR1 is GTSNPN and CDR2 SVGIG (reference sequence). CDR3 length: 16 residues. Trimming took 3 bases from V and 3 from J; bases not matched to a gene: 10. Here the CDR3 reads CAWRGGQVAFGNTIYF. CDR3 nucleotide sequence: TGTGCCTGGAGAGGGGGACAGGTCGCCTTTGGAAACACCATATATTTT.